Reported below is one TCR beta chain. Germline CDR1 and CDR2: SGHRS and YFSETQ. The CDR3 totals 16 residues. V was shortened by 1 base and J by 8 bases, with 16 bases between the two germline ends. The study ran its PCR with 60 Vbeta and 13 Jbeta primers. Data came from immunoSEQ multiplex PCR; TCRdb stores just in-frame clones and leaves some out. This table lists around 150,000 clones. The sample comes from a study of cytomegalovirus exposure and HLA in healthy donors. The clonotype originates from a man aged 35-49 years in good health and CMV-seronegative. Sample: PBMCs. V usage is TRBV5-1 and J usage is TRBJ1-6; the D gene is possibly TRBD1 (6 bases). The CDR3 region is CASSLSSPGADSPLHF. Written as DNA, the CDR3 is TGCGCCAGCAGCTTGTCGAGCCCAGGGGCAGATTCACCCCTCCACTTT.